These 11 T cell receptor beta chains were all obtained from the same sample, sequenced in a study of metastatic and nonmetastatic thyroid tumors. TCRdb reassembled clones from the PCR reads with MiXCR. This sample yields approximately 65,000 clones, of which roughly 4% are seen a single time; 20% to 25% belongs to the top ten. The entire patient cohort was treatment-naive prior to thyroid surgery. The material sequenced was blood. The receptors come from a female donor with papillary thyroid cancer or a benign thyroid nodule (not recorded which). Some clones in this sample may be carry-over from other donors' samples.

This clone has ten or more counts. The genes are TRBV2 and TRBJ2-1; 8 nucleotides align to TRBD2. The length of the CDR3 is 15 residues. Unmatched junction bases numbered 6, after V lost 6 bases and J lost 2 bases. Per the germline V gene, CDR1 is SNHLY and CDR2 is FYNNEI. The CDR3 bases are TGTGCCAGCAGGGGCCTAGCGGGTACCTACAATGAGCAGTTCTTC. Residues: CASRGLAGTYNEQFF.

This clone has at least ten counts. V usage is TRBV5-1 and J usage is TRBJ1-4, with D perhaps TRBD1 (5 bases). This CDR3 contains 16 residues. Germline V gene lookup returns CDR1 SGHRS and CDR2 YFSETQ. The ends were cut back, 0 bases at V and 10 bases at J, with 19 bases in the middle. The CDR3 sequence: CASSLEPVGPLAKLFF. CDR3 nucleotide sequence: TGCGCCAGCAGCTTGGAGCCAGTGGGACCCCTAGCAAAACTGTTTTTT.

The chain is built from TRBV15 and TRBJ2-4; D is ambiguous. Trimming stripped 0 bases from V and 1 base from J, with 19 bases between. In germline, CDR1 is LNHNV, CDR2 YYDKDF (reference sequence). The CDR3 covers 19 residues. The CDR3 loop is CATSREAMNMGSAKNIQYF. Written as DNA, the CDR3 is TGTGCCACCAGCAGAGAAGCAATGAATATGGGGTCGGCCAAAAACATTCAGTACTTC.

For the CDR3, the DNA is TGTGCCAGCAGTTCGTCCTGGGAACACAGCTCCTACGAGCAGTACTTC. It translates to CASSSSWEHSSYEQYF. V usage is TRBV12-3 or TRBV12-4 and J usage is TRBJ2-7; unclear D gene. V lost 4 bases and J lost 0, with 16 bases in between. This CDR3 contains 16 residues.

The gene calls are TRBV28 and TRBJ2-1; D is perhaps TRBD2 (6 bases). Germline loops: CDR1 MDHEN, CDR2 SYDVKM. The germline V and J ends were trimmed by 8 bases and 0 bases, with 17 bases remaining between them. CDR3 length: 16 residues. CDR3 sequence (DNA): TGTGCCAGCGGGCGGGGCGGATTAAGCTCCTACAATGAGCAGTTCTTC. Protein: CASGRGGLSSYNEQFF.

This clone was detected ten times or more. The rearrangement uses TRBV14 and TRBJ2-7, with D perhaps TRBD1 (6 bases). CDR3 length: 15 residues. Germline V gene lookup returns CDR1 SGHDN and CDR2 FVKESK. V was cut by 2 bases and J by 2 bases, with 13 bases left in between. CDR3 sequence (DNA): TGTGCCAGCAGCCAATTAGGGGGAACCGCCTACGAGCAGTACTTC. Translated, it gives CASSQLGGTAYEQYF. The complete variable domain, with remaining parts taken from reference TRBV14 and TRBJ2-7, reads EAGVTQFPSHSVIEKGQTVTLRCDPISGHDNLYWYRRVMGKEIKFLLHFVKESKQDESGMPNNRFLAERTGGTYSTLKVQPAELEDSGVYFCASSQLGGTAYEQYFGPGTRLTVT.

The chain links TRBV6-2 or TRBV6-3 to TRBJ2-7; either TRBD1 or TRBD2 may supply D (6 bases each). The CDR3 is made up of 15 amino acids. The V end lost 6 bases, the J end lost 4 bases, and 19 bases lay between the germline ends. Germline V CDR1 and CDR2: MNHEY, SVGEGT. Here the CDR3 DNA reads TGTGCCAGCAGCCAAGCCGGGGGCGCTGGGTACGAGCAGTACTTC. Encoded protein: CASSQAGGAGYEQYF.

This clone appeared many times. V and J are TRBV20-1 and TRBJ2-1; 9 bases fit TRBD2. With V trimmed by 4 bases and J by 4 bases, 8 bases remained unmatched. The CDR3 covers 15 residues. The germline gives CDR1 DFQATT, CDR2 SNEGSKA (reference sequence). The DNA of the CDR3 is TGCAGTGCTAAGAGTCTAGCGGGGATTTACAATGAGCAGTTCTTC. Translated: CSAKSLAGIYNEQFF.

The V gene is TRBV6-2 or TRBV6-3, the J gene TRBJ1-1; a weak D match, TRBD1 (6 bases). CDR3 size: 14 residues. Per the germline V gene, CDR1 is MNHEY and CDR2 is SVGEGT. The ends were cut back, 6 bases at V and 1 base at J, with 12 bases in the middle. The CDR3 region has the DNA TGTGCCAGCAGCATGACAGGACCGAACACTGAAGCTTTCTTT. It specifies CASSMTGPNTEAFF.

This clone was seen at least ten times. The DNA of the CDR3 is TGTGCCAGCAGCCCGGGACGTGGCCAAGAGACCCAGTACTTC. It yields the protein CASSPGRGQETQYF. This sequence joins TRBV7-3 and TRBJ2-5; D possibly matches TRBD1 or TRBD2 (5 bases each). This CDR3 comprises 14 residues. Looked up from germline, CDR1 is SGHTA and CDR2 is FQGTGA. V shed 5 bases and J shed 1 base, with 11 bases lying between them.

This clone was seen repeatedly, ten times or more. This chain uses TRBV2 with TRBJ2-6, with D tentatively TRBD1 (6 bases). Germline CDR1 SNHLY, CDR2 FYNNEI. V lost 7 bases and J 2 bases, leaving 12 bases between the germline ends. The CDR3 runs to 15 residues. The CDR3 DNA reads as TGTGCCAGCACTTTCCAGGGGACTGGGGCCAACGTCCTGACTTTC. Protein sequence: CASTFQGTGANVLTF.